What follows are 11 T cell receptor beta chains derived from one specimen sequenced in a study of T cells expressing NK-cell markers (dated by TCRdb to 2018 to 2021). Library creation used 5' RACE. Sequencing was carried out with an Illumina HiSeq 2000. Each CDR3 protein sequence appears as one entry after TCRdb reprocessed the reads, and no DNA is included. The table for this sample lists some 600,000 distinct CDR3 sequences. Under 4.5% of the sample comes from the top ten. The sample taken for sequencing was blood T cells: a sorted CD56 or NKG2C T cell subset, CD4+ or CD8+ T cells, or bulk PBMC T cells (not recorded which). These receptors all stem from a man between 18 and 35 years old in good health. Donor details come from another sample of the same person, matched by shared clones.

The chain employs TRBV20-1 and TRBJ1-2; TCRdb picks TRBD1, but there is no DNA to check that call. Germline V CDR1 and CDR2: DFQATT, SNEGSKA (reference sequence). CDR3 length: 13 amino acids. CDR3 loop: CSAREGGDYGYTF.

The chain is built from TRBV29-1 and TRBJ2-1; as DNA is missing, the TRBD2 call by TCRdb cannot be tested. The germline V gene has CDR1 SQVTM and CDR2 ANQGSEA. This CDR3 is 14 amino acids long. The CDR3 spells CSADGATSNNEQFF.

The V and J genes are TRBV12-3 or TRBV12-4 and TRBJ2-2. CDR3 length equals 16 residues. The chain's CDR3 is CASSLSSAANTGELFF.

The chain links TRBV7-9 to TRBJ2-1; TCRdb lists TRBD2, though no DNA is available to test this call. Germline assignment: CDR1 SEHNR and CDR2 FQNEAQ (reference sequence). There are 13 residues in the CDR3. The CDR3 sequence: CASRGSGSDEQFF. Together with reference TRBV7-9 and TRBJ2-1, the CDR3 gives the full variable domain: DTGVSQNPRHKITKRGQNVTFRCDPISEHNRLYWYRQTLGQGPEFLTYFQNEAQLEKSRLLSDRFSAERPKGSFSTLEIQRTEQGDSAMYLCASRGSGSDEQFFGPGTRLTVL.

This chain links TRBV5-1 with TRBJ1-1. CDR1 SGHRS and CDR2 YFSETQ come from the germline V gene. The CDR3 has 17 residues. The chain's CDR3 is CASSLVPLGDGNTEAFF.

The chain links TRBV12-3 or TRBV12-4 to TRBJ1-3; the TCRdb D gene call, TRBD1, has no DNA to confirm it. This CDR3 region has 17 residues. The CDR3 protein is CASTVLGRLDKENTIYF.

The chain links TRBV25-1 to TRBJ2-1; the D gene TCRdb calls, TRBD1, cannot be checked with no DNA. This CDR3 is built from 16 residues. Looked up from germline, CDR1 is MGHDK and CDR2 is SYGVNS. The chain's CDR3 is CASRSQPGGNYNEQFF.

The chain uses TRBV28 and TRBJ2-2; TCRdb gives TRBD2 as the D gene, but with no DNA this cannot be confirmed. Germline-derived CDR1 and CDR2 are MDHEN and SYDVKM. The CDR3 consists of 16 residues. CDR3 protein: CASSPIHSGYTGELFF. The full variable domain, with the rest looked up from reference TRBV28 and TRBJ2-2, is DVKVTQSSRYLVKRTGEKVFLECVQDMDHENMFWYRQDPGLGLRLIYFSYDVKMKEKGDIPEGYSVSREKKERFSLILESASTNQTSMYLCASSPIHSGYTGELFFGEGSRLTVL.

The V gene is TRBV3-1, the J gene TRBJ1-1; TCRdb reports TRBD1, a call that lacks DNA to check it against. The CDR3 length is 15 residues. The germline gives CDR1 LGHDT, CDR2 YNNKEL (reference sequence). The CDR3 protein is CASSQVPTGMGEAFF.

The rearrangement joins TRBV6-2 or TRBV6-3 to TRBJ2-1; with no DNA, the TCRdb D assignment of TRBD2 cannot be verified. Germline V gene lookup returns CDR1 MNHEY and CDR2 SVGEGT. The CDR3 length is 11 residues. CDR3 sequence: CASSSTSSEFF.

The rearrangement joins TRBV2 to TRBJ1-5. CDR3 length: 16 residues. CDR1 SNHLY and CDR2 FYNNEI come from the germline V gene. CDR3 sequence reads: CASSEGGRRSNQPQHF. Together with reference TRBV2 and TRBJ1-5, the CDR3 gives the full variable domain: EPEVTQTPSHQVTQMGQEVILRCVPISNHLYFYWYRQILGQKVEFLVSFYNNEISEKSEIFDDQFSVERPDGSNFTLKIRSTKLEDSAMYFCASSEGGRRSNQPQHFGDGTRLSIL.